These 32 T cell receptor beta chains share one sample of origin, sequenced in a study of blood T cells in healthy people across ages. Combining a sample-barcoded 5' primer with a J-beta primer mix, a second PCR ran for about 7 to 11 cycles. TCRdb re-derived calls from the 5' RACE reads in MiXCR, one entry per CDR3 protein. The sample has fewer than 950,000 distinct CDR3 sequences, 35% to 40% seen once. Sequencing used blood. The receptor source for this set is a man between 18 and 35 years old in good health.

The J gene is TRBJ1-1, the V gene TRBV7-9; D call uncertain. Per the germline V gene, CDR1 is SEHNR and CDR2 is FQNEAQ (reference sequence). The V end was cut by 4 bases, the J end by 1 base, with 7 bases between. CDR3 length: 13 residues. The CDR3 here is CASSSTENTEAFF. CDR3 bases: TGTGCCAGCAGCTCAACGGAGAACACTGAAGCTTTCTTT.

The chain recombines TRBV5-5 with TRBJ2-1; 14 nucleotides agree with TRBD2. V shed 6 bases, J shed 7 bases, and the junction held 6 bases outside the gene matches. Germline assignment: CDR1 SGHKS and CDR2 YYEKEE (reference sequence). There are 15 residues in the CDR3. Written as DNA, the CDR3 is TGTGCCAGCATACTGACTAGCGGGGGGGCAAATGAGCAGTTCTTC. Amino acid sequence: CASILTSGGANEQFF. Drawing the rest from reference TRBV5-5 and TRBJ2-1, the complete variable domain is DAGVTQSPTHLIKTRGQQVTLRCSPISGHKSVSWYQQVLGQGPQFIFQYYEKEERGRGNFPDRFSARQFPNYSSELNVNALLLGDSALYLCASILTSGGANEQFFGPGTRLTVL.

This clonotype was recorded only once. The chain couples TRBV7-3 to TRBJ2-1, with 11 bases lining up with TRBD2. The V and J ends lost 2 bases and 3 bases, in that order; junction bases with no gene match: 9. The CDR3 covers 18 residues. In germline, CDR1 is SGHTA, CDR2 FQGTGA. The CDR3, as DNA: TGTGCCAGCAGCTTAGGGCTAGCGGGGGGCTCGCACTACAATGAGCAGTTCTTC. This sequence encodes CASSLGLAGGSHYNEQFF. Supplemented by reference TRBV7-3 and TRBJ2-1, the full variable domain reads GAGVSQTPSNKVTEKGKYVELRCDPISGHTALYWYRQSLGQGPEFLIYFQGTGAADDSGLPNDRFFAVRPEGSVSTLKIQRTERGDSAVYLCASSLGLAGGSHYNEQFFGPGTRLTVL.

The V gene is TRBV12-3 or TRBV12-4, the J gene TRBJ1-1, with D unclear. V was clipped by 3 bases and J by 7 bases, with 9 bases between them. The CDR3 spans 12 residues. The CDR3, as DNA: TGTGCCAGCAGTTTTAACGGAAATGAAGCTTTCTTT. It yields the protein CASSFNGNEAFF.

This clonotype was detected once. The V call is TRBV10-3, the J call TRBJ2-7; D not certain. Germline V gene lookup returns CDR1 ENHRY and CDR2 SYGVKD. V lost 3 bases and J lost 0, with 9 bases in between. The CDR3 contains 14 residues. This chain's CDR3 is CAISDRVSSYEQYF. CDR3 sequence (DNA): TGTGCCATCAGTGATCGAGTGAGCTCCTACGAGCAGTACTTC.

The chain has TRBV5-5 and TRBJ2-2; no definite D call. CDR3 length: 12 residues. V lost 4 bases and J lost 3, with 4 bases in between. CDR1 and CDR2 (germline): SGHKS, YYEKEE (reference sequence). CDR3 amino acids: CASSIYTGELFF. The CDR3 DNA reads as TGTGCCAGCAGCATCTACACCGGGGAGCTGTTTTTT.

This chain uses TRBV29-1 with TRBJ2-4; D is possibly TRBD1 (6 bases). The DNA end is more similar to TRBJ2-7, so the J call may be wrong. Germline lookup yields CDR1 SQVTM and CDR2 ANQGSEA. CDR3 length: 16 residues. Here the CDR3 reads CSVVVNRAGVRYEQYF. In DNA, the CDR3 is TGCAGCGTCGTCGTTAACAGGGCTGGAGTTAGGTACGAGCAGTACTTC.

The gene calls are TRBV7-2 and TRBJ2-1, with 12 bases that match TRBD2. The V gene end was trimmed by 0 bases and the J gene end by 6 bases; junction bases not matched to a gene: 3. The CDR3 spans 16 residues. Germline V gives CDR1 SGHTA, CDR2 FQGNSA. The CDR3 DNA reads TGTGCCAGCAGCTTAGCCCTAGCGGGGGGGGCCAATGAGCAGTTCTTC. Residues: CASSLALAGGANEQFF. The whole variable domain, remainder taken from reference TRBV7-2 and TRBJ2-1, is GAGVSQSPSNKVTEKGKDVELRCDPISGHTALYWYRQSLGQGLEFLIYFQGNSAPDKSGLPSDRFSAERTGGSVSTLTIQRTQQEDSAVYLCASSLALAGGANEQFFGPGTRLTVL.

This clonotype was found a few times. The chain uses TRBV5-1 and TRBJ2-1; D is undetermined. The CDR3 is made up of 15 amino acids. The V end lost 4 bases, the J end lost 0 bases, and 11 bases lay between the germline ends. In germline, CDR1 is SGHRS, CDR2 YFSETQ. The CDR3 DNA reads TGCGCCAGCAGCGACCCCGCGAGCTCCTACAATGAGCAGTTCTTC. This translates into CASSDPASSYNEQFF.

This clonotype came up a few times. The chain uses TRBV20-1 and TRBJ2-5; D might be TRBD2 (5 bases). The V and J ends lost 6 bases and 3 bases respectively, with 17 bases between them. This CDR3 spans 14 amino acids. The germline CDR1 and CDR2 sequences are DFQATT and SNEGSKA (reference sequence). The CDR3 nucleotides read TGCAGTGCCCAACCCGTTACTAGAGAAGAGACCCAGTACTTC. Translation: CSAQPVTREETQYF.

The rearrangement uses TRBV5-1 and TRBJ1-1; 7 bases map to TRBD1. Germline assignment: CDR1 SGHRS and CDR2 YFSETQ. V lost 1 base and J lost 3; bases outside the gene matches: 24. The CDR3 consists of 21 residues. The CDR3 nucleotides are TGCGCCAGCAGCTTGCCCCCCCTGACAGGGCAGCAACTAAAGCCGGACACTGAAGCTTTCTTT. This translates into CASSLPPLTGQQLKPDTEAFF.

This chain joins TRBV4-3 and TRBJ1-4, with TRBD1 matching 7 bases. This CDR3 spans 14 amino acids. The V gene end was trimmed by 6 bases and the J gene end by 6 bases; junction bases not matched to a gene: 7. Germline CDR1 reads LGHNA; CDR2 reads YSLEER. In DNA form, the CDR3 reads TGCGCCAGCAGTACCCGACAGGGCGATGAAAAACTGTTTTTT. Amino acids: CASSTRQGDEKLFF.

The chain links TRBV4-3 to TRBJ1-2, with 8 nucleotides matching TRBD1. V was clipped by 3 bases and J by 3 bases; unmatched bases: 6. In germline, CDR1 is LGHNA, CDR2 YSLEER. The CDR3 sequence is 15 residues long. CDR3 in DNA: TGCGCCAGCAGCCAGCTAGACAGGGGTGACTATGGCTACACCTTC. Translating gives CASSQLDRGDYGYTF.

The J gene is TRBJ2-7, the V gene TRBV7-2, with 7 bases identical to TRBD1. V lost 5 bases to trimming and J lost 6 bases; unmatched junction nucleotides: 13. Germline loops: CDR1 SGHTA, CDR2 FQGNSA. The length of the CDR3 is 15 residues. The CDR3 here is CASSLGGARGGEQYF. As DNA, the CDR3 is TGTGCCAGCAGCCTAGGGGGCGCCAGGGGTGGCGAGCAGTACTTC.

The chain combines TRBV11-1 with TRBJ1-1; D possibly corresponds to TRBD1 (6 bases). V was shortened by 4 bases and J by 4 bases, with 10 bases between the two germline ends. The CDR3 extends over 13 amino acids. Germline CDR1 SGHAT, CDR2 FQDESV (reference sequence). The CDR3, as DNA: TGTGCCAGCAGCTCGACAGGTGCCACTGAAGCTTTCTTT. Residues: CASSSTGATEAFF.

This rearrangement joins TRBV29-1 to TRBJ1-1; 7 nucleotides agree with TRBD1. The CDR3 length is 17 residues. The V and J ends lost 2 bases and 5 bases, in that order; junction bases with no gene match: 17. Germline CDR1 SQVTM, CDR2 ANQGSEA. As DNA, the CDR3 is TGCAGCGTTGAATCGGCTCAGCCAGGGGGGGGTTATACTGAAGCTTTCTTT. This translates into CSVESAQPGGGYTEAFF.

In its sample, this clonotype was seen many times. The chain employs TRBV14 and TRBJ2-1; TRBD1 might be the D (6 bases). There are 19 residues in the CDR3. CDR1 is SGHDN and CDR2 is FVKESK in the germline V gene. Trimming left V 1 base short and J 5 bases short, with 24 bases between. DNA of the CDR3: TGTGCCAGCAGCCAAGCTCCCGGACAGACGAGGGCCATCAACAATGAGCAGTTCTTC. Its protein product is CASSQAPGQTRAINNEQFF. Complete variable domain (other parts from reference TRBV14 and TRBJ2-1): EAGVTQFPSHSVIEKGQTVTLRCDPISGHDNLYWYRRVMGKEIKFLLHFVKESKQDESGMPNNRFLAERTGGTYSTLKVQPAELEDSGVYFCASSQAPGQTRAINNEQFFGPGTRLTVL.

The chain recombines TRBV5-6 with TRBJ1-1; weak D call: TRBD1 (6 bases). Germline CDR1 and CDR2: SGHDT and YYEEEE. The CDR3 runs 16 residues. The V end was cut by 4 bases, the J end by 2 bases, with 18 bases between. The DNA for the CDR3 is TGTGCCAGCAGCCTCTTTGGGGAAGGGGGTAACACTGAAGCTTTCTTT. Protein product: CASSLFGEGGNTEAFF.

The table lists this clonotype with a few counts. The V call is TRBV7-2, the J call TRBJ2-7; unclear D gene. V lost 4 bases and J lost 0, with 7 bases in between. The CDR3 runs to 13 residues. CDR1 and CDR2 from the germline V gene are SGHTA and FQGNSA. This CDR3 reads CASSSLFSYEQYF. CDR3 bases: TGTGCCAGCAGCTCGCTTTTCTCCTACGAGCAGTACTTC.

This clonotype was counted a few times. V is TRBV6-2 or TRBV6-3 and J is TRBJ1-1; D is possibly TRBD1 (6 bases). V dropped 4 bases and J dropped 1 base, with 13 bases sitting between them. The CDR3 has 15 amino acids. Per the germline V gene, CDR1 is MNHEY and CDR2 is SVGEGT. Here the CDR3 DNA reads TGTGCCAGCAGTTCCCCGTGGGGGGCGAACACTGAAGCTTTCTTT. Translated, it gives CASSSPWGANTEAFF.

The CDR3 DNA follows: TGTGCTAGTGGTTTAGTCAGGGGCTACGAGCAGTACTTC. Translated: CASGLVRGYEQYF. The chain employs TRBV12-5 and TRBJ2-7; D is perhaps TRBD1 (6 bases). The CDR3 totals 13 residues. The germline CDR1 and CDR2 sequences are LGHNT and FRNRAP. Trimming took off 3 bases at V and 3 bases at J, with 9 bases between the two ends.

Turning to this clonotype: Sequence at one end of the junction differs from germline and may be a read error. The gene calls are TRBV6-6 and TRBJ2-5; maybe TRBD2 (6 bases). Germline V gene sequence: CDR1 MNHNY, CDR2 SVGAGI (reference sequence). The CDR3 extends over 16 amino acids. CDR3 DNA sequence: TGTGTCAGCAGTTACTCGACAGTGGGGGGTTGCAATGAGCAGTACTTC. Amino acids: CVSSYSTVGGCNEQYF.

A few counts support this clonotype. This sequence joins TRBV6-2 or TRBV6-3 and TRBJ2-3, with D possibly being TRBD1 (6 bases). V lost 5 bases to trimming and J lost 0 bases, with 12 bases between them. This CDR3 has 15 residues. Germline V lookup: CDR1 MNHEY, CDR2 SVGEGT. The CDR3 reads CASSRTGPSTDTQYF. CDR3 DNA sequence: TGTGCCAGCAGTCGTACAGGGCCGAGCACAGATACGCAGTATTTT.

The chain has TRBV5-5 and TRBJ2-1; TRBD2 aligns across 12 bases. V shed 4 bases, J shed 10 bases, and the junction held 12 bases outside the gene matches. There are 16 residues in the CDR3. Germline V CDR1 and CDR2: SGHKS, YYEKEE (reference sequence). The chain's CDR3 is CASSTEPSGGDLEQFF. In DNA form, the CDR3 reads TGTGCCAGCAGCACCGAGCCTAGCGGGGGGGATTTGGAGCAGTTCTTC.

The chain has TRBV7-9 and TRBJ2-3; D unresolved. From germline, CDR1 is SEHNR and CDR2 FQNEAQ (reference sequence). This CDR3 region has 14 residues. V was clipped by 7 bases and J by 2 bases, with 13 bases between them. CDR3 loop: CASNFGYNTDTQYF. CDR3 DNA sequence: TGTGCCAGCAACTTCGGTTACAACACAGATACGCAGTATTTT.

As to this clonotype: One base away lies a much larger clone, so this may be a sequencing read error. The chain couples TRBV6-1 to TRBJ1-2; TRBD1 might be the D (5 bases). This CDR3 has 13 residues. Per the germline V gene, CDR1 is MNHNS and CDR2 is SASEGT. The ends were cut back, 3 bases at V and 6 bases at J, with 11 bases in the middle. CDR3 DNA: TGTGCCAGCAGTGAGGGGGTAGGCGATGGCTACACCTTC. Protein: CASSEGVGDGYTF.

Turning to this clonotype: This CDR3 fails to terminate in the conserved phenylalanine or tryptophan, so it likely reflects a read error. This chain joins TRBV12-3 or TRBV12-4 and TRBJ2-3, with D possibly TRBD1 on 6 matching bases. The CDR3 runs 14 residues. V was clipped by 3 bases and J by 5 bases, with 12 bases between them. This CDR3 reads CASSFGGREDTQYS. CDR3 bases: TGTGCCAGCAGTTTTGGGGGCCGGGAAGATACGCAGTATTCT.

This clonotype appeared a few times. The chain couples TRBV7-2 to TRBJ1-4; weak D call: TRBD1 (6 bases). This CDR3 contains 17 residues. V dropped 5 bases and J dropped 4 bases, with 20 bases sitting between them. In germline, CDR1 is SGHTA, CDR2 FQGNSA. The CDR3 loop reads CASSLPSDRLHNEKLFF. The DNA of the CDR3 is TGTGCCAGCAGCCTTCCATCCGACAGGCTCCATAATGAAAAACTGTTTTTT. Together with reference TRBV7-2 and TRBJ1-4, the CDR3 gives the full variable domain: GAGVSQSPSNKVTEKGKDVELRCDPISGHTALYWYRQSLGQGLEFLIYFQGNSAPDKSGLPSDRFSAERTGGSVSTLTIQRTQQEDSAVYLCASSLPSDRLHNEKLFFGSGTQLSVL.

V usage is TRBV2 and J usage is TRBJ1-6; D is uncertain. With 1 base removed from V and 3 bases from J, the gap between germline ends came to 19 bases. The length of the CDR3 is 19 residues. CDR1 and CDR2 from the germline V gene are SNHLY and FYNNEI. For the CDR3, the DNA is TGTGCCAGCAGTGAAGTCAAGGGCCGAGCTGGGCTCTATAATTCACCCCTCCACTTT. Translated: CASSEVKGRAGLYNSPLHF.

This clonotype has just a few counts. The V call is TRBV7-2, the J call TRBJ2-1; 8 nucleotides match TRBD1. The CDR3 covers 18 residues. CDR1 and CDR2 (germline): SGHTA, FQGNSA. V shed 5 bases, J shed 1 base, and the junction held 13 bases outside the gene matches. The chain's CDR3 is CASSPAPGTGLSYNEQFF. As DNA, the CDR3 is TGTGCCAGCAGCCCGGCCCCCGGGACAGGATTATCCTACAATGAGCAGTTCTTC. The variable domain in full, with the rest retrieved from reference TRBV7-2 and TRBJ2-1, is GAGVSQSPSNKVTEKGKDVELRCDPISGHTALYWYRQSLGQGLEFLIYFQGNSAPDKSGLPSDRFSAERTGGSVSTLTIQRTQQEDSAVYLCASSPAPGTGLSYNEQFFGPGTRLTVL.

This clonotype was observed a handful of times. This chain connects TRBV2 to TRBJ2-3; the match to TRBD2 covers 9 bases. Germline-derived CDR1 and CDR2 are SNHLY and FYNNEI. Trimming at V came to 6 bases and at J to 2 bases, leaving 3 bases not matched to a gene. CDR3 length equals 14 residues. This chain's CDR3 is CASRSSGVTDTQYF. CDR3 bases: TGTGCCAGCAGGTCTAGCGGGGTCACAGATACGCAGTATTTT.

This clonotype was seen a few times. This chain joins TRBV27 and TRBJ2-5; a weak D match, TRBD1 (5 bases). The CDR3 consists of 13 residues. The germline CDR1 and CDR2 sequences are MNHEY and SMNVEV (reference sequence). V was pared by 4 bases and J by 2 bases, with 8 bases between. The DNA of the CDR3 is TGTGCCAGCAGTTACAGGCTACAAGAGACCCAGTACTTC. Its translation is CASSYRLQETQYF.